Below, 12 T cell receptor beta chains from the same sample are listed, as sequenced in a study of OX40 agonist ivuxolimab in advanced cancers. Here immunoSEQ multiplex PCR was the method, and the copy in TCRdb shows in-frame clones only, minus some. The table has about 55,000 clones, roughly 90% seen once. The starting material was CD4+ or CD8+ T cells sorted from blood, obtained in a trial of the OX40 agonist ivuxolimab. These receptors came from an adult with an advanced solid tumor such as melanoma, head and neck, liver or kidney cancer.

The CDR3, as DNA: TGTGCCAGCAGTTTGAAAATCGGGGCTAACTATGGCTACACCTTC. Translated: CASSLKIGANYGYTF. J is TRBJ1-2 and V is TRBV27, with D unresolved. Trimming took 3 bases from V and 0 from J, leaving 11 bases between them. CDR3 length: 15 residues. Germline lookup yields CDR1 MNHEY and CDR2 SMNVEV (reference sequence).

V gene TRBV6-6 combines with J gene TRBJ1-5; a possible D gene is TRBD1 (5 bases). The CDR3 totals 13 residues. V was shortened by 3 bases and J by 5 bases, with 8 bases between the two germline ends. CDR1 is MNHNY and CDR2 is SVGAGI in the germline V gene (reference sequence). DNA of the CDR3: TGTGCCAGCAGTTATTTAGGGGATCAGCCCCAGCATTTT. Its translation: CASSYLGDQPQHF.

The rearrangement links TRBV20-1 to TRBJ2-3, with no clear D. There are 11 residues in the CDR3. The germline CDR1 and CDR2 sequences are DFQATT and SNEGSKA (reference sequence). Trimming pared 3 bases from V and 6 bases from J, leaving 7 bases between. CDR3 DNA sequence: TGCAGTGCTAGGGTTTTGGATACGCAGTATTTT. Residues: CSARVLDTQYF.

V and J are TRBV6-6 and TRBJ2-5; 7 bases map to TRBD1. Looked up from germline, CDR1 is MNHNY and CDR2 is SVGAGI (reference sequence). The CDR3 length is 15 residues. The junction had 12 bases not matched to a gene; V was cut back by 6 bases and J by 5 bases. The DNA for the CDR3 is TGTGCCAGCAGGGGATCCCTGACAGGGTTCGAGACCCAGTACTTC. Translated, it gives CASRGSLTGFETQYF.

The rearrangement links TRBV28 to TRBJ2-5, with no clear D. Germline assignment: CDR1 MDHEN and CDR2 SYDVKM. V was pared by 5 bases and J by 5 bases, with 9 bases between. The CDR3 contains 12 residues. The CDR3: CASSPQVETQYF. In DNA form, the CDR3 reads TGTGCCAGCAGTCCCCAGGTTGAGACCCAGTACTTC.

The rearrangement joins TRBV6-1 to TRBJ2-7; TRBD2 matches 8 bases. CDR3 size: 15 residues. Germline V gene data show CDR1 as MNHNS and CDR2 as SASEGT. V trimming: 10 bases; J trimming: 1 base; junction bases outside the gene matches: 12. The CDR3 is CANPPGGRLSYEQYF. The CDR3 DNA is TGTGCCAACCCACCTGGCGGGAGGTTGTCCTACGAGCAGTACTTC.

The chain has TRBV19 and TRBJ1-5; no definite D call. The CDR3 has 12 amino acids. Germline CDR1 and CDR2: LNHDA and SQIVND (reference sequence). V lost 6 bases and J 0 bases, leaving 3 bases between the germline ends. CDR3 region: CASSYSNQPQHF. CDR3 DNA: TGTGCCAGTAGCTATAGCAATCAGCCCCAGCATTTT.

This sequence joins TRBV19 and TRBJ1-1; 7 positions agree with TRBD1. Germline assignment: CDR1 LNHDA and CDR2 SQIVND (reference sequence). V shed 5 bases and J 1 base; nucleotides not matched to a gene: 7. This CDR3 has 15 amino acids. CDR3 sequence reads: CASSPTDRENTEAFF. CDR3 coding DNA: TGTGCCAGTAGTCCCACTGACAGGGAGAACACTGAAGCTTTCTTT. Full variable domain (missing parts from reference TRBV19 and TRBJ1-1): DGGITQSPKYLFRKEGQNVTLSCEQNLNHDAMYWYRQDPGQGLRLIYYSQIVNDFQKGDIAEGYSVSREKKESFPLTVTSAQKNPTAFYLCASSPTDRENTEAFFGQGTRLTVV.

Notes on this clone: An end of the junction differs from the germline gene, which may be a read error. J is TRBJ2-1 and V is TRBV18, with D possibly matching TRBD1 (6 bases). Per the germline V gene, CDR1 is KGHSH and CDR2 is LQKENI. This CDR3 spans 14 amino acids. CDR3 nucleotides: TGTGCCAGCTCTCCACAACAGGGCAGCAATGAGCAGTTCTTC. Its translation: CASSPQQGSNEQFF.

The chain employs TRBV30 and TRBJ2-2; no reliable D call. The CDR3 extends over 10 amino acids. V was pared by 2 bases and J by 9 bases, with 4 bases between. Germline V gene data show CDR1 as GTSNPN and CDR2 as SVGIG (reference sequence). CDR3: CAWSSRELFF. Written as DNA, the CDR3 is TGTGCCTGGAGTTCCCGGGAGCTGTTTTTT.

V gene TRBV5-1 combines with J gene TRBJ2-7, with 13 positions matching TRBD2. Germline V gives CDR1 SGHRS, CDR2 YFSETQ. The ends lost 2 bases at V and 7 bases at J; junction bases unmatched: 12. This CDR3 spans 17 amino acids. CDR3 DNA sequence: TGCGCCAGCAGCTTTTTGGCCAGGACTAGCGGGAGTTCAGAGCAGTACTTC. As protein: CASSFLARTSGSSEQYF.

This chain links TRBV7-9 with TRBJ2-7, with D uncertain. The germline V and J ends were trimmed by 3 bases and 1 base, with 10 bases remaining between them. This CDR3 spans 14 amino acids. CDR1 is SEHNR and CDR2 is FQNEAQ in the germline V gene (reference sequence). CDR3 DNA: TGTGCCAGCAGCTTCCGGGCTTCGTCCTACGAGCAGTACTTC. Translating gives CASSFRASSYEQYF. Full variable domain (missing parts from reference TRBV7-9 and TRBJ2-7): DTGVSQNPRHKITKRGQNVTFRCDPISEHNRLYWYRQTLGQGPEFLTYFQNEAQLEKSRLLSDRFSAERPKGSFSTLEIQRTEQGDSAMYLCASSFRASSYEQYFGPGTRLTVT.